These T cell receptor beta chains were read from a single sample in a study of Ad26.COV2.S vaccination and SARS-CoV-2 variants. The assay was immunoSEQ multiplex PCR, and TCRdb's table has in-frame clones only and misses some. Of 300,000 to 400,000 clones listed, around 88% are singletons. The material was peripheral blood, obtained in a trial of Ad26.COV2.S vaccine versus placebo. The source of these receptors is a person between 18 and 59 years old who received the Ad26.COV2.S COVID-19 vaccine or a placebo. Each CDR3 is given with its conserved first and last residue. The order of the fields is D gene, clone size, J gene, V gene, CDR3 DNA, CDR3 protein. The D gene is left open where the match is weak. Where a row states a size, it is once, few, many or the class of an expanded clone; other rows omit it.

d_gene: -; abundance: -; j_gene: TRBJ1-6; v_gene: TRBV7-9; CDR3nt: TGTGCCGTACCGGGGGGGTTAATCAATTCACCCCTCCACTTT; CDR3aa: CAVPGGLINSPLHF
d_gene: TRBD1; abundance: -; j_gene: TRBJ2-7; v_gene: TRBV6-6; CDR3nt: TGTGCCAGCAGGCAGGGGGCACTCGAGCAGTACTTC; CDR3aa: CASRQGALEQYF
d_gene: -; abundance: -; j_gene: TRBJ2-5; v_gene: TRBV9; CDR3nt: TGTGCCAGCAGCGCGGCGCTAGTAGAAGAGACCCAGTACTTC; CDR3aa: CASSAALVEETQYF
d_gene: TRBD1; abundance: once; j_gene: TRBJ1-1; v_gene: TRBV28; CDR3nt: TGTGCCAGCAGTTTGGTACAGGGGGTGGTGTACACTGAAGCTTTCTTT; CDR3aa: CASSLVQGVVYTEAFF
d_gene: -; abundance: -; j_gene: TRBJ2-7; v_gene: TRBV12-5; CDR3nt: TGTGCTAGTGGTTTGGCAAGGGGCCAGTACGATCCTTCGTACGAGCAGTACTTC; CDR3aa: CASGLARGQYDPSYEQYF
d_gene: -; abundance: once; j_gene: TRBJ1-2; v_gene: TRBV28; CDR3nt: TGTGCCAGCATGGGTACTAACTATGGCTACACCTTC; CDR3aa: CASMGTNYGYTF
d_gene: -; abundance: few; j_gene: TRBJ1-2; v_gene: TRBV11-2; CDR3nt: TGTGCCAGCAGCTTAGATTTCGGGGGTAACTATGGCTACACCTTC; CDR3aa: CASSLDFGGNYGYTF
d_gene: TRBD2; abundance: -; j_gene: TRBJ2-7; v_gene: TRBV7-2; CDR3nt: TGTGCCAGCAGCCCGCAAGAAGCGGGAGTTTACGAGCAGTACTTC; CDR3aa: CASSPQEAGVYEQYF
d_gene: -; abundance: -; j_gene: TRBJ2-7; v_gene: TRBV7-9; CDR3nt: TGTGCCAGCAGCTCGCGAGCAGGTGGGACACTATCCTACGAGCAGTACTTC; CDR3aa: CASSSRAGGTLSYEQYF
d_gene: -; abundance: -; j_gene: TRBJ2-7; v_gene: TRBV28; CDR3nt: TGTGCCAGCAGTTTGGGTTCCTACGAGCAGTACTTC; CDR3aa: CASSLGSYEQYF
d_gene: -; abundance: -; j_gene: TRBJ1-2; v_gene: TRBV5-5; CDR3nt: TGTGCCAGCAGCCCCCGACCCAGGGGCACTTTGGGTGGCTACACCTTC; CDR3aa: CASSPRPRGTLGGYTF
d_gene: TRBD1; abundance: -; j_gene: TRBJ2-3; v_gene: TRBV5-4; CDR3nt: TGTGCCAGCAGGCCGGGACAGATCACAGATACGCAGTATTTT; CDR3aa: CASRPGQITDTQYF
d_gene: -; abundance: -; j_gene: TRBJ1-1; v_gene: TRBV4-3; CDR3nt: TGCGCCAGCAGCCAAGAGCACCAGAGCACTGAAGCTTTCTTT; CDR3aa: CASSQEHQSTEAFF
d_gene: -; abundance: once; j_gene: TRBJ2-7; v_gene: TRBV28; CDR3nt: TGTGCCAGCACCCTGACACCTCTGCGTTACGAGCAGTACTTC; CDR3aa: CASTLTPLRYEQYF
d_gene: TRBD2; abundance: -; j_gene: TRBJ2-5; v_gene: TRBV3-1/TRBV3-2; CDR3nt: TGTGCCAGCAGCCAGGGACTAGCGGAGACCCAGTACTTC; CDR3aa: CASSQGLAETQYF
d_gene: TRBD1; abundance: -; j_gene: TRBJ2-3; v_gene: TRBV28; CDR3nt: TGTGCCAGCAGTTTTTCGCAGGGGGTTGCAGATACGCAGTATTTT; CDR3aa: CASSFSQGVADTQYF
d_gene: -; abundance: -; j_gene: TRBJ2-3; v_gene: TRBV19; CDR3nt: TGTGCCAGTAAAGGGGACCCTGGGAGTATTTCTAGCACAGATACGCAGTATTTT; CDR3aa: CASKGDPGSISSTDTQYF
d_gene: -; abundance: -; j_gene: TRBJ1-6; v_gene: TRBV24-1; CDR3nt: TGTGCCACCAGTGAGACAGGCAATTCACCCCTCCACTTT; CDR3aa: CATSETGNSPLHF
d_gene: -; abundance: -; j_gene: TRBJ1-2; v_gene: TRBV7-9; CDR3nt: TGTGCCAGTCCCGGTGGGTTGGGTGTCCAAGAGTTAGCTAACTATGGCTACACCTTC; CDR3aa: CASPGGLGVQELANYGYTF
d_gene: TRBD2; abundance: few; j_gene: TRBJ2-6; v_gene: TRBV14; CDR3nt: TGTGCCAGCAGCCGACTAGCGGGAGAGTCTGGGGCCAACGTCCTGACTTTC; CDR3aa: CASSRLAGESGANVLTF
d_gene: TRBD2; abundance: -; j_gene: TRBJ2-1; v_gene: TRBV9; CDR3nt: TGTGCCAGCAACCCGGGTGGAGGGAGCGGGGATGAGCAGTTCTTC; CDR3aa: CASNPGGGSGDEQFF
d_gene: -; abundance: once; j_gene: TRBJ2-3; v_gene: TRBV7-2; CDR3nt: TGTGCCAGCAGCCTCCTTAACACAGATACGCAGTATTTT; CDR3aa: CASSLLNTDTQYF
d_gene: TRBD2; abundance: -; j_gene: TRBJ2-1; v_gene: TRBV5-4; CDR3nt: TGTGCCAGCAGCTCGATGGGACTAGCGGGAGGTAGTGAGCAGTTCTTC; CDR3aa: CASSSMGLAGGSEQFF
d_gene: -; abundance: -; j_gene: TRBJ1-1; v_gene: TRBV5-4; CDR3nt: TGTGCCAGCAGCTTCGACACGAACACTGAAGCTTTCTTT; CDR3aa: CASSFDTNTEAFF
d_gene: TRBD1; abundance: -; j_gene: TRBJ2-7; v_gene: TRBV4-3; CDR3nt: TGCGCCAGCAGCCACGGGACAGCCTACGAGCAGTACTTC; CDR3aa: CASSHGTAYEQYF
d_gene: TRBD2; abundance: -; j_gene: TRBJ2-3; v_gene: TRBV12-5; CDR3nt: TGTGCTAGTGGCACCGGAATTCGGGGGGGAGGTGCAGATACGCAGTATTTT; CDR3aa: CASGTGIRGGGADTQYF
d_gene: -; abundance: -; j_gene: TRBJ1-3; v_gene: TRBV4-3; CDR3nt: TGCGCCAGCAGCCAAGGGCAGGGTTCGGGAAACACCATATATTTT; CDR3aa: CASSQGQGSGNTIYF
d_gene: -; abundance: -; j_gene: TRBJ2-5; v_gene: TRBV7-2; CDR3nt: TGTGCCAGCAGCTTAGCGGGCATTCAAGAGACCCAGTACTTC; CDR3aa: CASSLAGIQETQYF
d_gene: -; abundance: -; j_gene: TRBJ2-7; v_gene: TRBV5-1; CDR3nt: TGCGCCAGCAGCCCCAGGGACACTACGTACGAGCAGTACTTC; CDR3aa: CASSPRDTTYEQYF
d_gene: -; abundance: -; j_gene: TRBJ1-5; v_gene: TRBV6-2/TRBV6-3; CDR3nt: TGTGCCAGCAGTTACGATCAGTGGGGCCAGCCCCAGCATTTT; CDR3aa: CASSYDQWGQPQHF
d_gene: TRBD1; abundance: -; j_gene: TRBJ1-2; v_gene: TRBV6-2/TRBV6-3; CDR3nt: TGTGCCAGCAGCTCAGGACAGGAGGGCTATGGCTACACCTTC; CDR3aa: CASSSGQEGYGYTF
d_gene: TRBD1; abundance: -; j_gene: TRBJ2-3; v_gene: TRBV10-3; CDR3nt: TGTGCCATCAGAGCCGGGACAGATACTAGCACAGATACGCAGTATTTT; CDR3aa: CAIRAGTDTSTDTQYF
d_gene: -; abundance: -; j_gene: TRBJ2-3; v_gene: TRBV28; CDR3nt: TGTGCCAGCAGCTTGGGATACAGTGATACGCAGTATTTT; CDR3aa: CASSLGYSDTQYF
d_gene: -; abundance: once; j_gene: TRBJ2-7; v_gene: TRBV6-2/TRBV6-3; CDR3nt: TGTGCCAGCAGCGTACAGTTCTCCTACGAGCAGTACTTC; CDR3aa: CASSVQFSYEQYF
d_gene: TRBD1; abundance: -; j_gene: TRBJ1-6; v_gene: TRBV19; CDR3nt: TGTGCCAGTAGTGCGGGACAGGTGGGCGTGGGGTCACCCCTCCACTTT; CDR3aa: CASSAGQVGVGSPLHF
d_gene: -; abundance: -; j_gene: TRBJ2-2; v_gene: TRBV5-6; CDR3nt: TGTGCCAGCTCCCGGCGGGCAAAGAACACCGGGGAGCTGTTTTTT; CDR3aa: CASSRRAKNTGELFF
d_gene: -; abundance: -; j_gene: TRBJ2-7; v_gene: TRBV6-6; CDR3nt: TGTGCCAGCAGTTACCCCGAGTACGAGCAGTACTTC; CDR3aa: CASSYPEYEQYF
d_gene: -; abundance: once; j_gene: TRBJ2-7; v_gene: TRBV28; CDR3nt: TGTGCCAGCAGTACCCGAACGGGGAGTTTCGACGAGCAGTACTTC; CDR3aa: CASSTRTGSFDEQYF
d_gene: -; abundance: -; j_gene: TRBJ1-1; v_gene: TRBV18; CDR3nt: TGTGCCAGCTCTGGCACGGCTGAAGCTTTCTTT; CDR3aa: CASSGTAEAFF
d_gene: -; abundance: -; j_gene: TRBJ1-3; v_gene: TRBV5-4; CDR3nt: TGTGCCAGCAGCCCCGACGGGGCAGGGAAGGACACCATATATTTT; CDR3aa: CASSPDGAGKDTIYF
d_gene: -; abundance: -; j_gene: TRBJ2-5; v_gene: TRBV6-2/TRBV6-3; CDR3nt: TGTGCCAGCAGTTATGGAGGTCGGATTGGGGGACAGACCCAGTACTTC; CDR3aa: CASSYGGRIGGQTQYF